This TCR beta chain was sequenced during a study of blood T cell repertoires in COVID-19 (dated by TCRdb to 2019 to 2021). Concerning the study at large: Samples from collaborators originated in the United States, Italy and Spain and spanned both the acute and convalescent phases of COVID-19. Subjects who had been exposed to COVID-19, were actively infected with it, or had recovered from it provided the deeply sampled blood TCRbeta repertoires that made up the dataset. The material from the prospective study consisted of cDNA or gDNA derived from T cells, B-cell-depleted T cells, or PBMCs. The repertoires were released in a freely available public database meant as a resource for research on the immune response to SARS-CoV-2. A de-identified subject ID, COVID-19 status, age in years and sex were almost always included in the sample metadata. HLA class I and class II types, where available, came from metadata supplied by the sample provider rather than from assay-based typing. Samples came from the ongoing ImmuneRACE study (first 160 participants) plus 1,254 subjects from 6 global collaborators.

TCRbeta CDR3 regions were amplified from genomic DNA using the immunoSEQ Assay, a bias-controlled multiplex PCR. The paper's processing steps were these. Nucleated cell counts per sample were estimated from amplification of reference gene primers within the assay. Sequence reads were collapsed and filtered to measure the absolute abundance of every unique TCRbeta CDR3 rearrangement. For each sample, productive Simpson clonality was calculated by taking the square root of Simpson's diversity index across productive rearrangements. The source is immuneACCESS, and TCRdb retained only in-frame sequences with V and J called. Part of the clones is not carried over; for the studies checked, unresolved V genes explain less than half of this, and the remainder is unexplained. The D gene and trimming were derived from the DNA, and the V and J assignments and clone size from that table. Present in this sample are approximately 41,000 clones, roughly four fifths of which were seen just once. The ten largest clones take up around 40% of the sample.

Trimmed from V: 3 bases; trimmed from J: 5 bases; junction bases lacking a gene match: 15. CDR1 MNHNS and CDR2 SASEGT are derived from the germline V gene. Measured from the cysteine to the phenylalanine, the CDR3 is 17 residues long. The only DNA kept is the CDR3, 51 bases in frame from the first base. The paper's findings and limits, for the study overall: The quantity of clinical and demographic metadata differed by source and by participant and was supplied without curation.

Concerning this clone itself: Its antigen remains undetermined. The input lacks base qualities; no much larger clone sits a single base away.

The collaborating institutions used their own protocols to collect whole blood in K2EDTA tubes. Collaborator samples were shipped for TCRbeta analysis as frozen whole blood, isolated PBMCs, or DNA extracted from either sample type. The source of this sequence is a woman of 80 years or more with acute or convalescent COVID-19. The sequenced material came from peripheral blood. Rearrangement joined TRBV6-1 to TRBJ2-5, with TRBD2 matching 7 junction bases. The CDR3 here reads CASSDVPGLPVLETQYF. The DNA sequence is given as TGTGCCAGCAGTGACGTCCCGGGACTACCTGTTTTGGAGACCCAGTACTTC.